Given below is one TCR beta chain in context. V was trimmed by 3 bases and J by 3 bases, leaving 15 bases between them. The CDR3 loop spans 15 amino acids. Germline CDR1 reads MDHEN; CDR2 reads SYDVKM. The sample is drawn from a study of blood T cell repertoires in COVID-19. Study in general: Italy, Spain and the United States were the sources of the convalescent and acute COVID-19 samples. Sources were T cells, B-cell-depleted T cells, or PBMCs; the material itself was cDNA or gDNA.

In the original analysis: Amplification of reference gene primers was used by the study to estimate nucleated cell counts. Generated by immunoSEQ multiplex PCR, the TCRdb table keeps only in-frame clones and is missing some. V, J and clone size are taken as reported in that table, and D and trimming were inferred from the DNA itself. The profile shows about 180,000 clones, around 83% of them singletons. The receptor was isolated from a human donor in a cohort sampled during active COVID-19. J is TRBJ2-7 and V is TRBV28, with D possibly being TRBD2 (5 bases). Material: peripheral blood. CDR3 DNA sequence: TGTGCCAGCAGTTTTAACCGGGGAATCGGCTACGAGCAGTACTTC. It is translated as CASSFNRGIGYEQYF.